The entry below describes one T cell receptor (beta chain). Antigen: not known. The table came from immunoSEQ multiplex PCR; TCRdb's copy has only in-frame clones and leaves some out. In the table there are about 120,000 clones, 75% to 90% of which are singletons. Noted time point: week 11, during vaccination. Every single dose of the vaccine, 300 ug of mutant IDH1 20-mer peptide, came with topical imiquimod. Germline V gene sequence: CDR1 SGHTA, CDR2 FQGTGA. The CDR3 loop spans 14 amino acids. V dropped 5 bases and J dropped 0; count of bases not matched to a gene: 4. This specimen belongs to a study of a mutant IDH1 vaccine in newly diagnosed glioma. Study observations and caveats: Shifts in the top peripheral T cell clonotypes seemed unrelated to pseudoprogression.

The chain carries TRBV7-3 and TRBJ2-7, with 7 bases fitting TRBD1. Here the sequenced sample was PBMCs, taken from a glioma patient whose treatment included an IDH1 peptide vaccine. This sequence originates from a woman aged 50 to 65 with glioma. In DNA, the CDR3 is TGTGCCAGCAGCGTCTACAGGGGCTCCTACGAGCAGTACTTC. This translates into CASSVYRGSYEQYF. The full variable domain, its missing parts supplied by reference TRBV7-3 and TRBJ2-7, is GAGVSQTPSNKVTEKGKYVELRCDPISGHTALYWYRQSLGQGPEFLIYFQGTGAADDSGLPNDRFFAVRPEGSVSTLKIQRTERGDSAVYLCASSVYRGSYEQYFGPGTRLTVT.